This is a list of T cell receptor beta chains from one sample in a study of OX40 agonist ivuxolimab in advanced cancers. TCRdb's table, derived via immunoSEQ multiplex PCR, lists solely in-frame clones and lacks some. The sample includes roughly 100,000 clones, around 85% of them seen just once. This specimen was CD4+ or CD8+ T cells sorted from blood, taken in a trial of the OX40 agonist ivuxolimab. The source of these receptors is an adult with an advanced solid tumor such as melanoma, head and neck, liver or kidney cancer. Both conserved end residues are part of each CDR3. D genes are given only for firm matches. Not all rows give a size; the values are once, few, many and, for expanded clones, a class.

V: TRBV19
J: TRBJ2-7
D: NA
size: NA
CDR3: CASSDSAYEQYF
DNA: TGTGCCAGTAGTGACAGCGCCTACGAGCAGTACTTC

V: TRBV28
J: TRBJ2-7
D: NA
size: NA
CDR3: CASRASSYEQYF
DNA: TGTGCCAGCCGGGCCAGTTCCTACGAGCAGTACTTC

V: TRBV11-2
J: TRBJ2-5
D: NA
size: NA
CDR3: CASSLQGWSEEETQYF
DNA: TGTGCCAGCAGCTTGCAGGGTTGGAGTGAGGAAGAGACCCAGTACTTC

V: TRBV7-3
J: TRBJ2-2
D: NA
size: NA
CDR3: CASSIQGTGELFF
DNA: TGTGCCAGCAGCATTCAGGGTACCGGGGAGCTGTTTTTT

V: TRBV6-1
J: TRBJ2-7
D: TRBD2
size: NA
CDR3: CASSETATQLAGVYEQYF
DNA: TGTGCCAGCAGTGAGACCGCAACTCAACTAGCGGGAGTATACGAGCAGTACTTC

V: TRBV6-6
J: TRBJ1-4
D: NA
size: NA
CDR3: CASSYPGTGNEKLFF
DNA: TGTGCCAGCAGTTACCCTGGGACGGGTAATGAAAAACTGTTTTTT

V: TRBV5-4
J: TRBJ2-5
D: NA
size: NA
CDR3: CASSRTGRYQETQYF
DNA: TGTGCCAGCAGCCGCACTGGGAGGTACCAAGAGACCCAGTACTTC

V: TRBV28
J: TRBJ1-4
D: TRBD1
size: NA
CDR3: CASSFQTGGVEKLFF
DNA: TGTGCCAGCAGTTTTCAGACAGGGGGCGTTGAAAAACTGTTTTTT

V: TRBV2
J: TRBJ1-2
D: NA
size: few
CDR3: CASTPARGYGYTF
DNA: TGTGCCAGCACTCCGGCTCGGGGCTATGGCTACACCTTC

V: TRBV7-2
J: TRBJ1-5
D: NA
size: NA
CDR3: CASSLALAGPSNQPQHF
DNA: TGTGCCAGCAGCTTAGCACTTGCAGGCCCTAGCAATCAGCCCCAGCATTTT

V: TRBV5-1
J: TRBJ2-2
D: TRBD2
size: once
CDR3: CASSFIAGGAGELFF
DNA: TGCGCCAGCAGCTTTATAGCGGGAGGTGCCGGGGAGCTGTTTTTT

V: TRBV5-1
J: TRBJ2-7
D: NA
size: NA
CDR3: CASSQTTGNSYEQYF
DNA: TGCGCCAGCAGCCAAACAACAGGGAACTCCTACGAGCAGTACTTC

V: TRBV25-1
J: TRBJ2-6
D: TRBD1
size: NA
CDR3: CASLGTGPGANVLTF
DNA: TGTGCCAGCCTAGGGACAGGCCCTGGGGCCAACGTCCTGACTTTC

V: TRBV27
J: TRBJ1-2
D: NA
size: NA
CDR3: CASSLQGPNYGYTF
DNA: TGTGCCAGCAGTTTGCAGGGTCCTAACTATGGCTACACCTTC

V: TRBV4-3
J: TRBJ2-7
D: TRBD2
size: NA
CDR3: CASSQEIGLAEGEQYF
DNA: TGCGCCAGCAGCCAAGAAATCGGACTAGCGGAGGGGGAGCAGTACTTC

V: TRBV6-5
J: TRBJ1-1
D: TRBD1
size: NA
CDR3: CASSSEGARTEAFF
DNA: TGTGCCAGCAGTTCCGAGGGGGCTCGAACTGAAGCTTTCTTT

V: TRBV15
J: TRBJ2-2
D: TRBD1
size: NA
CDR3: CATSGGGQGRTGELFF
DNA: TGTGCCACCAGCGGAGGGGGACAGGGGAGGACCGGGGAGCTGTTTTTT

V: TRBV19
J: TRBJ2-2
D: NA
size: NA
CDR3: CASTLRAQGGNTGELFF
DNA: TGTGCCAGTACCCTAAGAGCACAGGGTGGGAACACCGGGGAGCTGTTTTTT

V: TRBV20-1
J: TRBJ1-1
D: NA
size: few
CDR3: CSARLNTEAFF
DNA: TGCAGTGCAAGGCTGAACACTGAAGCTTTCTTT

V: TRBV5-1
J: TRBJ1-1
D: NA
size: NA
CDR3: CASSRRGTMNTEAFF
DNA: TGCGCCAGCAGCCGCAGGGGCACCATGAACACTGAAGCTTTCTTT

V: TRBV5-8
J: TRBJ2-4
D: NA
size: NA
CDR3: CASAAGAILAKNIQYF
DNA: TGTGCCAGTGCCGCGGGGGCCATACTAGCCAAAAACATTCAGTACTTC

V: TRBV6-5
J: TRBJ1-1
D: NA
size: NA
CDR3: CASSPQNTREAFF
DNA: TGTGCCAGCAGCCCTCAAAACACGAGAGAAGCTTTCTTT

V: TRBV28
J: TRBJ2-3
D: NA
size: once
CDR3: CASTIGRLSTDTQYF
DNA: TGTGCCAGCACCATTGGGAGACTAAGCACAGATACGCAGTATTTT

V: TRBV11-2
J: TRBJ2-7
D: TRBD2
size: NA
CDR3: CASSFRRGSEQYF
DNA: TGTGCCAGCAGCTTCCGGCGGGGGAGCGAGCAGTACTTC

V: TRBV7-3
J: TRBJ2-5
D: NA
size: NA
CDR3: CASSLTGQIQETQYF
DNA: TGTGCCAGCAGTCTAACAGGGCAGATCCAAGAGACCCAGTACTTC

V: TRBV19
J: TRBJ2-2
D: TRBD1
size: NA
CDR3: CASRRPGQGAGELFF
DNA: TGTGCCAGTAGACGCCCGGGACAGGGGGCCGGGGAGCTGTTTTTT